This TCR beta chain is drawn from a study of technical replicates of blood from a handful of donors. Assay used: immunoSEQ multiplex PCR; TCRdb lists only in-frame clones, some missing. Of tens of thousands of clones detected, roughly 94% appear once; the ten largest clones hold about 0.37%. Looked up from germline, CDR1 is MGHRA and CDR2 is YSYEKL. This CDR3 comprises 16 residues. Trimming shortened V by 3 bases and J by 6 bases, and 18 bases separated the two germline ends. The sequencing input was T cells isolated from PBMCs. The receptor comes from a human donor in good health. The chain couples TRBV4-1 to TRBJ2-1; a weak D match, TRBD2 (6 bases). DNA for the CDR3: TGCGCCAGCAGCCACTTGGGGCGGGGAAACCGCAATGAGCAGTTCTTC. Translation gives CASSHLGRGNRNEQFF.